This T cell receptor (beta chain) was observed in a study of identical twins. Findings and limits, study-wide: Models predicted less out-of-frame TCR alpha sharing in monozygotic twins than was found.

Looked up from germline, CDR1 is LGHNA and CDR2 is YNFKEQ. The CDR3 has 17 amino acids. V was clipped by 2 bases and J by 6 bases; unmatched bases: 10. TCRdb reprocessed the 5' RACE reads with MiXCR, giving one entry per CDR3 protein. This sample has some 630,000 distinct CDR3 sequences, with about 7.1% found just once. Concerning this clonotype itself: As yet, its antigen is unknown.

The same specimen was also included in a second study, on yellow fever vaccine responses in identical twins.

The sample consisted of PBMCs. The J gene is TRBJ2-3, the V gene TRBV4-2; 11 bases fit TRBD2. The origin of this receptor is a woman aged 18-29 years in good health. CDR3 protein: CASSQITSGRRADTQYF. CDR3 bases: TGTGCCAGCAGCCAAATTACTAGCGGGAGAAGGGCGGATACGCAGTATTTT.